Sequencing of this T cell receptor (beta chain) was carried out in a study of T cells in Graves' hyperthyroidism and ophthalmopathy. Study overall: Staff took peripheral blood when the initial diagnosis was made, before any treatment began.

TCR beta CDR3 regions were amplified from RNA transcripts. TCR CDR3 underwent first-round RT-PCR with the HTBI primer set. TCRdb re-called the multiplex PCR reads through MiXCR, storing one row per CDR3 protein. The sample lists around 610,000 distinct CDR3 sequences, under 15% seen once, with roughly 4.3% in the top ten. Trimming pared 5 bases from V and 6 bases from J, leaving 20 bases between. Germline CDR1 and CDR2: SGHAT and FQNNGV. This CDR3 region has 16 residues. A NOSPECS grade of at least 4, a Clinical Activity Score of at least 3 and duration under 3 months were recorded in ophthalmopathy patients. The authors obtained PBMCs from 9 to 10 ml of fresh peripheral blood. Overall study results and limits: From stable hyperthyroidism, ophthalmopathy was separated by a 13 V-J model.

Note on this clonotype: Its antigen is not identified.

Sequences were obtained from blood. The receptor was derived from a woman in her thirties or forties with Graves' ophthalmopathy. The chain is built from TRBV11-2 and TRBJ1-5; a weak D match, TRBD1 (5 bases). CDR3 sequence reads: CASSPLVSRAGQPQHF. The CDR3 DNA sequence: TGTGCCAGCAGCCCCCTTGTCTCCAGGGCAGGTCAGCCCCAGCATTTT.